This is a list of T cell receptor beta chains from one sample in a study of cytomegalovirus exposure and HLA in healthy donors. The repertoire was sequenced with immunoSEQ multiplex PCR; TCRdb's copy has only in-frame clones and lacks some. The sample shows 150,000 or so clones, around 82% of them seen only once. The sequenced sample consisted of PBMCs. Source of these receptors: a woman aged 40 to 50 in good health and CMV-seropositive. Both conserved end residues are part of each CDR3. D genes are given only for firm matches. The listing skips clone size in some rows; elsewhere it reads once, few, many or a size class.

>NA|TRBJ2-5|TRBV10-3|few
CAISERVGGQETQYF
TGTGCCATCAGTGAAAGGGTAGGGGGTCAAGAGACCCAGTACTTC
>TRBD2|TRBJ2-1|TRBV5-1|NA
CASSPTSGGNNEQFF
TGCGCCAGCAGCCCCACTAGCGGAGGGAACAATGAGCAGTTCTTC
>NA|TRBJ1-6|TRBV5-5|NA
CASSLRGGSYNSPLHF
TGTGCCAGCAGCTTGAGAGGGGGCTCCTATAATTCACCCCTCCACTTT
>NA|TRBJ2-7|TRBV25-1|NA
CASSEQVFYEQYF
TGTGCCAGCAGTGAACAGGTTTTCTACGAGCAGTACTTC
>TRBD2|TRBJ2-3|TRBV7-9|NA
CASSLVGTRNTDTQYF
TGTGCCAGCAGCTTAGTGGGGACTAGAAACACAGATACGCAGTATTTT
>TRBD1|TRBJ2-7|TRBV9|NA
CASSPQGREQYF
TGTGCCAGCAGCCCACAGGGGCGCGAGCAGTACTTC
>NA|TRBJ1-3|TRBV11-2|NA
CASSLQGRTGNTIYF
TGTGCCAGCAGCTTACAGGGAAGAACTGGAAACACCATATATTTT
>NA|TRBJ2-3|TRBV7-3|NA
CASSLNPGRFTDTQYF
TGTGCCAGCAGCTTAAACCCAGGGCGATTCACAGATACGCAGTATTTT
>TRBD2|TRBJ2-1|TRBV29-1|few
CSVPKGTSGYNEQFF
TGCAGCGTTCCTAAAGGGACTAGCGGGTACAATGAGCAGTTCTTC
>TRBD2|TRBJ2-1|TRBV29-1|NA
CSVSWGTSDNEQFF
TGCAGCGTCTCCTGGGGGACTAGCGACAATGAGCAGTTCTTC
>NA|TRBJ1-2|TRBV19|NA
CASSIESGFYGYTF
TGTGCCAGTAGTATCGAAAGCGGGTTCTATGGCTACACCTTC
>NA|TRBJ1-1|TRBV2|NA
CASSVADTEAFF
TGTGCCAGCAGTGTTGCAGATACTGAAGCTTTCTTT
>TRBD2|TRBJ2-1|TRBV29-1|NA
CSVGYRTSGSGEQFF
TGCAGCGTTGGCTACAGGACTAGCGGGAGTGGTGAGCAGTTCTTC
>NA|TRBJ2-1|TRBV11-2|NA
CASSLTFSSYNEQFF
TGTGCCAGCAGCTTAACCTTCAGCTCCTACAATGAGCAGTTCTTC
>NA|TRBJ1-1|TRBV12-2|NA
CASRLTAHMTGKSTEAFF
TGTGCAAGTCGCTTAACCGCCCACATGACAGGGAAGTCCACTGAAGCTTTCTTT
>NA|TRBJ2-5|TRBV19|NA
CASSYGSTGETQYF
TGTGCCAGCAGTTACGGGTCGACCGGAGAGACCCAGTACTTC
>TRBD2|TRBJ2-7|TRBV27|NA
CASTSSSGSITYEQYF
TGTGCCAGCACTTCGAGTAGCGGGAGTATTACCTACGAGCAGTACTTC
>NA|TRBJ2-3|TRBV19|NA
CASSIRGSPDTQYF
TGTGCCAGTAGTATCCGGGGGAGTCCAGATACGCAGTATTTT
>NA|TRBJ1-5|TRBV19|NA
CASKGQLNQPQHF
TGTGCCAGTAAGGGGCAGCTCAATCAGCCCCAGCATTTT
>NA|TRBJ1-1|TRBV28|NA
CASLVQGSAIQQAFF
TGTGCCAGCCTTGTTCAGGGTTCGGCGATTCAACAAGCTTTCTTT
>TRBD1|TRBJ1-1|TRBV9|NA
CASSAGGSGTEAFF
TGTGCCAGCAGCGCAGGGGGCTCGGGAACTGAAGCTTTCTTT
>NA|TRBJ2-1|TRBV9|NA
CASSAQRTRGDKEQFF
TGTGCCAGCAGCGCCCAACGGACTAGGGGGGACAAAGAGCAGTTCTTC
>NA|TRBJ2-2|TRBV7-9|NA
CASRSTSPGELFF
TGTGCCAGCAGATCTACTAGTCCCGGGGAGCTGTTTTTT
>NA|TRBJ2-5|TRBV7-9|many
CASSSGLVTQYF
TGTGCCAGCAGCTCGGGACTCGTGACCCAGTACTTC
>NA|TRBJ2-5|TRBV11-2|NA
CASSKMTGQETQYF
TGTGCCAGCAGTAAAATGACGGGACAAGAGACCCAGTACTTC
>NA|TRBJ2-5|TRBV19|once
CASSIAWGERTQYF
TGTGCCAGTAGTATAGCCTGGGGGGAGAGGACCCAGTACTTC
>NA|TRBJ2-7|TRBV11-2|NA
CASSHDSGYEQYF
TGTGCCAGCAGCCACGACAGTGGGTACGAGCAGTACTTC
>NA|TRBJ2-7|TRBV27|NA
CASSSLLEREQYF
TGTGCCAGTTCTAGCCTCCTAGAGAGGGAGCAGTACTTC
>NA|TRBJ2-1|TRBV5-1|NA
CASSVVSGRPSYNEQFF
TGCGCCAGCAGCGTTGTATCCGGGAGACCCTCCTACAATGAGCAGTTCTTC
>NA|TRBJ2-3|TRBV7-7|NA
CASSASGTSTDTQYF
TGTGCTAGCAGCGCCTCCGGGACTAGCACAGATACGCAGTATTTT
>NA|TRBJ2-7|TRBV7-8|NA
CASSLGPVSYEQYF
TGTGCCAGCAGCTTAGGTCCTGTTTCCTACGAGCAGTACTTC
>NA|TRBJ2-2|TRBV7-3|NA
CASSLGRSAGELFF
TGTGCCAGCAGCTTAGGTCGAAGCGCCGGGGAGCTGTTTTTT
>TRBD1|TRBJ1-2|TRBV6-5|NA
CASQGAFGYTF
TGTGCCAGCCAGGGGGCATTTGGCTACACCTTC